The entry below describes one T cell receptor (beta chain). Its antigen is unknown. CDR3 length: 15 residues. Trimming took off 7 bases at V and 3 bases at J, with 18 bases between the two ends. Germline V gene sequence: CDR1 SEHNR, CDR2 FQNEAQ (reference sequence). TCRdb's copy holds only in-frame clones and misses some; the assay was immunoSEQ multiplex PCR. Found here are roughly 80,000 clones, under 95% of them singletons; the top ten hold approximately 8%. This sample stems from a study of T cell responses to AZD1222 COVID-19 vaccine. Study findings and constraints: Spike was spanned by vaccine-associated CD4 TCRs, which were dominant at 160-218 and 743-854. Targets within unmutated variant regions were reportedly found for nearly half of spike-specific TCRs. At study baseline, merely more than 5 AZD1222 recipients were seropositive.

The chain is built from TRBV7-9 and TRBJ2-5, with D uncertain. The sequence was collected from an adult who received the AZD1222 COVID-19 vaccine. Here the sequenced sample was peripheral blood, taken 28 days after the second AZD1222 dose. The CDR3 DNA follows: TGTGCCAGCACCCAATACAACCCGCAGAAAGAGACCCAGTACTTC. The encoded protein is CASTQYNPQKETQYF.